The rows below give T cell receptor beta chains drawn from one sample of a study of cytomegalovirus exposure and HLA in healthy donors. The repertoire was sequenced with immunoSEQ multiplex PCR; TCRdb's copy has only in-frame clones and lacks some. The data show about 300,000 clones, approximately 90% seen once. Sequencing was done on a sample of PBMCs. These receptors all come from a middle-aged man in good health and CMV-seropositive. CDR3s leave out the opening cysteine and the closing phenylalanine or tryptophan.

v_call | cdr3_aa
TRBV6-6 | ASSYGQGPTGELF
TRBV2 | ASSEKLRQETQY
TRBV7-9 | SSSLASGGFNQPQH
TRBV13 | ASSSRSPLH
TRBV2 | ASSEALYGELF
TRBV27 | ASSLILGRDYTQY
TRBV29-1 | SVRTGEGETQY
TRBV5-1 | ASSSAQGAKTQY
TRBV7-2 | ASSLAGTNTEAF
TRBV28 | ASSEGAVYT
TRBV5-1 | ASRHGRGAGTEAF
TRBV6-1 | ASRAGTGSYEQY
TRBV5-6 | ASSTGSSYEQY
TRBV27 | ASSQRGTAHKNYNEQF
TRBV5-6 | ASSLGLAGDPSYNEQF
TRBV5-1 | ASSYGTGSYEQY
TRBV7-8 | ASSLAIRDRGMGETQY
TRBV27 | ASQIPRQGGYEQY
TRBV28 | ASSLGLISGNTIY
TRBV7-3 | ASSFRQAHTDTQY
TRBV7-8 | ASSLPGTGGWNEQF
TRBV18 | ASSPEGTTNYGYT
TRBV18 | ASSPRTGGEETQY
TRBV18 | ASSPLGRDTDTQY
TRBV14 | ASSPRLAGFNEQF
TRBV6-1 | ASSELGGDTEAF
TRBV19 | ASRASLAGGKYNEQF
TRBV4-1 | ASSQTWASPLTYEQY
TRBV7-8 | ASSLDGTGSDQPQH
TRBV7-8 | ASSLGAPRGEQF
TRBV15 | ATSRPKARLAWSSYEQY
TRBV28 | ASSSMRSGLEHEQY
TRBV28 | ASIAGGRSYEQY
TRBV7-2 | ASSPIRDFTDTQY
TRBV4-1 | ASSQDSAYEQY
TRBV6-1 | ASARSTGANVLT
TRBV5-1 | ASSGHRAPNTEAF
TRBV4-3 | ASSLDRGTNEKLF
TRBV28 | ASSLVGQTGSYNEQF
TRBV27 | ASSLRRTANYGYT
TRBV30 | AWSGSQGLFHEQY
TRBV15 | AASTSATNYNEQF
TRBV28 | ASSSPNYEQY
TRBV28 | ASSPSVGGVYGYT
TRBV28 | ASSMGQSSNQPQH
TRBV9 | ASSPGAYSYEQY
TRBV6-5 | ASSPGQLAKNIQY
TRBV27 | ASSFGGNQPQH
TRBV19 | ASQEGGGLGTNEKLF
TRBV5-8 | ASVQGAPRGYT
TRBV5-1 | ASSTTTYNEQF